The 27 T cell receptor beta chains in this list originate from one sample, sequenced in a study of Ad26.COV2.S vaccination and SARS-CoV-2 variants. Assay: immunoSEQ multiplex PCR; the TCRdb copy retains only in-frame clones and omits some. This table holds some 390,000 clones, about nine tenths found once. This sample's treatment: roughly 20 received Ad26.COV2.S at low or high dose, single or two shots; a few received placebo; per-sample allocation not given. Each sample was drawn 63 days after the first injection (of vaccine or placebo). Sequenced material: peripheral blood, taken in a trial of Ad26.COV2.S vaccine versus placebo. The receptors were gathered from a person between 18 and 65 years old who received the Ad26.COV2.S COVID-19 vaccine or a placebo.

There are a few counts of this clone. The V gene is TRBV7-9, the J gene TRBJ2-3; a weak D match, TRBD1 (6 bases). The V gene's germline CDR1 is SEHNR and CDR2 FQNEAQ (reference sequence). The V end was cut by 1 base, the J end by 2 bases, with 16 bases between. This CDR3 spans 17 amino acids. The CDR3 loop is CASSLEGGLIHTDTQYF. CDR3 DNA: TGTGCCAGCAGCTTAGAAGGGGGTTTAATACACACAGATACGCAGTATTTT.

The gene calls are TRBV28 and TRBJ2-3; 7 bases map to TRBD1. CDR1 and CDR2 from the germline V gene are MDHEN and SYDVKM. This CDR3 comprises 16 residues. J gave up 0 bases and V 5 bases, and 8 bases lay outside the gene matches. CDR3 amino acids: CASSMTGPSSTDTQYF. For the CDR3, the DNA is TGTGCCAGCAGTATGACAGGGCCCTCTAGCACAGATACGCAGTATTTT.

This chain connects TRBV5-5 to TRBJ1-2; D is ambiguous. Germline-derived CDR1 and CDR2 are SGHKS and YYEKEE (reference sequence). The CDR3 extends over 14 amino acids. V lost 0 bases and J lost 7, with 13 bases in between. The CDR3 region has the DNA TGTGCCAGCAGCTTGGGTGGGCCTGGGCTTGGCTACACCTTC. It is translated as CASSLGGPGLGYTF.

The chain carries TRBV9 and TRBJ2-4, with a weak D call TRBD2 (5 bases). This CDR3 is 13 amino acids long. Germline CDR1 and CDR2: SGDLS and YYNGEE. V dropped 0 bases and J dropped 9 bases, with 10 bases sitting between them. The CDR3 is CASSVEEGSIQYF. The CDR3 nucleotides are TGTGCCAGCAGCGTAGAAGAGGGTAGCATTCAGTACTTC.

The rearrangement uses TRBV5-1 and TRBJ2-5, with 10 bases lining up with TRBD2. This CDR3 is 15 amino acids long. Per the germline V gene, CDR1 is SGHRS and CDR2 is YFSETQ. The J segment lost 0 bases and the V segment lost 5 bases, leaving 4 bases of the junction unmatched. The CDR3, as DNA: TGCGCCAGCAGATGGACTAGCGGCCACCAAGAGACCCAGTACTTC. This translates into CASRWTSGHQETQYF. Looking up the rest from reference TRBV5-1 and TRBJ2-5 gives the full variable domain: KAGVTQTPRYLIKTRGQQVTLSCSPISGHRSVSWYQQTPGQGLQFLFEYFSETQRNKGNFPGRFSGRQFSNSRSEMNVSTLELGDSALYLCASRWTSGHQETQYFGPGTRLLVL.

CDR3 bases: TGTGCCAGCAGTTACTCAGGCGGGACGATGGAGACCCAGTACTTC. Protein sequence: CASSYSGGTMETQYF. The rearrangement uses TRBV6-2 or TRBV6-3 and TRBJ2-5; the D gene is possibly TRBD2 (6 bases). V was trimmed by 0 bases and J by 5 bases, leaving 13 bases between them. CDR3 length equals 15 residues. Germline V gene lookup returns CDR1 MNHEY and CDR2 SVGEGT.

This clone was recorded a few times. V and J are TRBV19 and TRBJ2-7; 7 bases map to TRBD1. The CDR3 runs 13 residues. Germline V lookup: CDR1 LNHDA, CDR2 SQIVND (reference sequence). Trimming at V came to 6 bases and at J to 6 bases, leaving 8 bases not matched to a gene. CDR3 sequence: CASSLTGSSEQYF. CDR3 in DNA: TGTGCCAGTAGCTTGACAGGGTCCAGCGAGCAGTACTTC.

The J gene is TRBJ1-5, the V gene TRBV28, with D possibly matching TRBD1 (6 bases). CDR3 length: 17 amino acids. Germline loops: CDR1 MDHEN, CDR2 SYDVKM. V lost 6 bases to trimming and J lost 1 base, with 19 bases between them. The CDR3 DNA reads TGTGCCAGCAGAGAAAGGGGGGTCGGTAGGAGCAATCAGCCCCAGCATTTT. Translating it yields CASRERGVGRSNQPQHF.

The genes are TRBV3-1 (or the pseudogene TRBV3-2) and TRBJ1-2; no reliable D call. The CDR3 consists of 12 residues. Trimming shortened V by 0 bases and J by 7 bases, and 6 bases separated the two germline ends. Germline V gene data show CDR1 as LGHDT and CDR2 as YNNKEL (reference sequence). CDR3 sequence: CASSQDVAGYTF. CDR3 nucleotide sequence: TGTGCCAGCAGCCAAGATGTAGCTGGCTACACCTTC.

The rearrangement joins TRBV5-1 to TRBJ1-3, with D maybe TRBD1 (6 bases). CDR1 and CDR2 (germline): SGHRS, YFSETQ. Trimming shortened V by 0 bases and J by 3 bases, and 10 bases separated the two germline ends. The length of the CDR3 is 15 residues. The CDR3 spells CASSLVGGGGNTIYF. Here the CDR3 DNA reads TGCGCCAGCAGCTTGGTTGGGGGCGGTGGAAACACCATATATTTT. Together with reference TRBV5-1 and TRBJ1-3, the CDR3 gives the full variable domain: KAGVTQTPRYLIKTRGQQVTLSCSPISGHRSVSWYQQTPGQGLQFLFEYFSETQRNKGNFPGRFSGRQFSNSRSEMNVSTLELGDSALYLCASSLVGGGGNTIYFGEGSWLTVV.

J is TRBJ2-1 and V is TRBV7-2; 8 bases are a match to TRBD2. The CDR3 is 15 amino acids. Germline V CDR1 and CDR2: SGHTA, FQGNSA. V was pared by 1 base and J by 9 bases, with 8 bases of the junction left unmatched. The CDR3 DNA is TGTGCCAGCAGCTTAGAGGGGCTAGCGGGTATTGAGCAGTTCTTC. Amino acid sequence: CASSLEGLAGIEQFF.

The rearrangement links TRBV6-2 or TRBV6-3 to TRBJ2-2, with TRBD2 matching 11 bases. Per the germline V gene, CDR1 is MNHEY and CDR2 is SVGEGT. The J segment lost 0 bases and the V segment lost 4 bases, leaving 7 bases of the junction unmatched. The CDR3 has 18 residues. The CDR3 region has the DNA TGTGCCAGCAGTTTGACTCCGGGACTAGCGGCGAACACCGGGGAGCTGTTTTTT. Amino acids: CASSLTPGLAANTGELFF.

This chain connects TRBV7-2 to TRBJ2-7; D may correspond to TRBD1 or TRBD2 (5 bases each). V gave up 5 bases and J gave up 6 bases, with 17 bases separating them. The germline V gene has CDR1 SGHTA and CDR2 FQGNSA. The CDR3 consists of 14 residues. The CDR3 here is CASSQQEALGEQYF. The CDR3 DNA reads TGTGCCAGCAGCCAACAGGAGGCGCTTGGCGAGCAGTACTTC.

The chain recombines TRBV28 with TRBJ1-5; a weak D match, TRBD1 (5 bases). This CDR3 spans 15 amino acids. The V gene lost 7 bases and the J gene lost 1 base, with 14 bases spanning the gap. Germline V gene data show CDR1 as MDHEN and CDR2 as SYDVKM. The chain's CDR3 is CASTPPGVSNQPQHF. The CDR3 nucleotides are TGTGCCAGCACCCCCCCGGGGGTCAGCAATCAGCCCCAGCATTTT.

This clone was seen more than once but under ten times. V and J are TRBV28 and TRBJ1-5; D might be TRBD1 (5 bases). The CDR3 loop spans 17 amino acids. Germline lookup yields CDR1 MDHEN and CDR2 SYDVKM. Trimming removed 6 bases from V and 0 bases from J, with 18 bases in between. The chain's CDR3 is CASSYLRGEYSNQPQHF. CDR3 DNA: TGTGCCAGCAGCTATCTTCGGGGCGAGTATAGCAATCAGCCCCAGCATTTT.

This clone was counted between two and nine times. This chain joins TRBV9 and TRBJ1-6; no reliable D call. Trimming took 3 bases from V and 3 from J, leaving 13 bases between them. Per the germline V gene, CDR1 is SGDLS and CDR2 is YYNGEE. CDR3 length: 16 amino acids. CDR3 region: CASSAEVTGYNSPLHF. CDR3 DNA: TGTGCCAGCAGCGCGGAGGTCACCGGCTATAATTCACCCCTCCACTTT. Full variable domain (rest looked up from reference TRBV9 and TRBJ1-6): DSGVTQTPKHLITATGQRVTLRCSPRSGDLSVYWYQQSLDQGLQFLIQYYNGEERAKGNILERFSAQQFPDLHSELNLSSLELGDSALYFCASSAEVTGYNSPLHFGNGTRLTVT.

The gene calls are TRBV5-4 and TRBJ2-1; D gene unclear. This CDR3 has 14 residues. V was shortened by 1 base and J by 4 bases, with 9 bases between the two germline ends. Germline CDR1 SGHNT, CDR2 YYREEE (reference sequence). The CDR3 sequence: CASSLFAPYNEQFF. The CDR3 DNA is TGTGCCAGCAGCTTGTTCGCGCCTTACAATGAGCAGTTCTTC. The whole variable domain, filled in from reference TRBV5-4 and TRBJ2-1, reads ETGVTQSPTHLIKTRGQQVTLRCSSQSGHNTVSWYQQALGQGPQFIFQYYREEENGRGNFPPRFSGLQFPNYSSELNVNALELDDSALYLCASSLFAPYNEQFFGPGTRLTVL.

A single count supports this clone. The CDR3 region has the DNA TGTGCCAGCAGCTCAGGGACTAGCGGACCAAACATTCAGTACTTC. It yields the protein CASSSGTSGPNIQYF. The rearrangement links TRBV5-4 to TRBJ2-4; TRBD2 agrees at 11 bases. This CDR3 is 15 amino acids long. Trimming cost V 3 bases and J 6 bases; bases outside gene matches: 5. CDR1 SGHNT and CDR2 YYREEE come from the germline V gene (reference sequence).

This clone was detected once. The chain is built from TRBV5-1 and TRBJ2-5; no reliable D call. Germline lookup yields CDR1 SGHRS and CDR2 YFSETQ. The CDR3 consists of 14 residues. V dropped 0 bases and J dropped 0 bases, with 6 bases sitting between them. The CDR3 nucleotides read TGCGCCAGCAGCTTGGGTCGCCACCAAGAGACCCAGTACTTC. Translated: CASSLGRHQETQYF. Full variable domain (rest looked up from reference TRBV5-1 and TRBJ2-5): KAGVTQTPRYLIKTRGQQVTLSCSPISGHRSVSWYQQTPGQGLQFLFEYFSETQRNKGNFPGRFSGRQFSNSRSEMNVSTLELGDSALYLCASSLGRHQETQYFGPGTRLLVL.

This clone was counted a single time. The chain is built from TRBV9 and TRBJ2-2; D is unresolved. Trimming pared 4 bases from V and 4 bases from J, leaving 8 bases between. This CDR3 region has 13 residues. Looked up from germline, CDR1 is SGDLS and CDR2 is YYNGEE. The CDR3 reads CASSHRGTGELFF. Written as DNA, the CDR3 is TGTGCCAGCAGCCATCGCGGCACCGGGGAGCTGTTTTTT.

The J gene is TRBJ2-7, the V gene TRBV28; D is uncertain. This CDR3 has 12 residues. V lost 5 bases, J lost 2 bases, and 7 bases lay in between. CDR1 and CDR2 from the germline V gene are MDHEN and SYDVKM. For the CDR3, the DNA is TGTGCCAGCAGTCGTGTGACCTACGAGCAGTACTTC. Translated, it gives CASSRVTYEQYF. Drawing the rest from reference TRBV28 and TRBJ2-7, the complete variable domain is DVKVTQSSRYLVKRTGEKVFLECVQDMDHENMFWYRQDPGLGLRLIYFSYDVKMKEKGDIPEGYSVSREKKERFSLILESASTNQTSMYLCASSRVTYEQYFGPGTRLTVT.

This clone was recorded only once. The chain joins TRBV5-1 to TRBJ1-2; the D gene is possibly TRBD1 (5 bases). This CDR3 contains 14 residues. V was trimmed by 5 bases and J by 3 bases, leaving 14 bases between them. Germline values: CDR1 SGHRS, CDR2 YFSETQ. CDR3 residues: CASRKGVLDYGYTF. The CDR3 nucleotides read TGCGCCAGCAGAAAAGGGGTTTTGGACTATGGCTACACCTTC.

The CDR3 loop reads CATSDYPGPKPGADTQYF. DNA of the CDR3: TGTGCCACCAGTGATTATCCGGGCCCGAAGCCCGGGGCAGATACGCAGTATTTT. V and J are TRBV24-1 and TRBJ2-3, with a possible D match to TRBD2 (5 bases). This CDR3 region has 18 residues. The germline CDR1 and CDR2 sequences are KGHDR and SFDVKD. The V end was cut by 2 bases, the J end by 4 bases, with 21 bases between.

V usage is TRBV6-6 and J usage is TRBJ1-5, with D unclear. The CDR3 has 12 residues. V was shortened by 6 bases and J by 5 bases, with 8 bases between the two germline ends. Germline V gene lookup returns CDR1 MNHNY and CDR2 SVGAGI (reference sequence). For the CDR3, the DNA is TGTGCCAGCAGCCCCGGAGATCAGCCCCAGCATTTT. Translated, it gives CASSPGDQPQHF.

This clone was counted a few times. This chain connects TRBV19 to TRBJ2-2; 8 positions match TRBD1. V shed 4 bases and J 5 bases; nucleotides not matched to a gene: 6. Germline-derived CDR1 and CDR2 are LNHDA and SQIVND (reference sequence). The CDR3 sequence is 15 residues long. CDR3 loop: CASSTGGRRTGELFF. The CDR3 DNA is TGTGCCAGTAGTACAGGGGGCCGGCGGACCGGGGAGCTGTTTTTT.

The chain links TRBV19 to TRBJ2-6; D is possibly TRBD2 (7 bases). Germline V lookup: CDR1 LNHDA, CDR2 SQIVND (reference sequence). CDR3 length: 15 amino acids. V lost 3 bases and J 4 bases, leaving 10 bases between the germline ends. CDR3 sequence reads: CASSIGGQGANVLTF. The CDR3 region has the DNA TGTGCCAGTAGTATCGGGGGGCAAGGGGCCAACGTCCTGACTTTC.

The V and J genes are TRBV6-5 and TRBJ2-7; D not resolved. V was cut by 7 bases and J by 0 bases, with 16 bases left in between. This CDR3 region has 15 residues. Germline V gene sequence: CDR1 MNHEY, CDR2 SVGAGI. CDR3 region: CASTRLAQSSYEQYF. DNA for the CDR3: TGTGCCAGCACGCGGCTCGCCCAGAGCTCCTACGAGCAGTACTTC.